These 14 T cell receptor beta chains came from one sample sequenced in a study of blood T cells in healthy people across ages. It was with a sample-barcoded 5' primer and a J-beta primer mix that a second PCR of about 6 to 12 cycles was run. TCRdb re-derived calls from the 5' RACE reads in MiXCR, one entry per CDR3 protein. Of 1.5 million to 2 million distinct CDR3 sequences listed, roughly 30% are singletons. Material for sequencing was blood. These TCRs come from a woman aged 25 to 45 in good health.

The chain recombines TRBV28 with TRBJ2-7, with a possible D match to TRBD2 (7 bases). CDR3 size: 15 residues. V gave up 1 base and J gave up 4 bases, with 14 bases separating them. Germline assignment: CDR1 MDHEN and CDR2 SYDVKM. The CDR3 region has the DNA TGTGCCAGCAGTTTATTCCGCGGGGGCGTTTACGAGCAGTACTTC. Translation: CASSLFRGGVYEQYF.

This clonotype was seen a handful of times. The rearrangement joins TRBV4-1 to TRBJ2-6; the D gene is possibly TRBD2 (5 bases). V was cut by 0 bases and J by 4 bases, with 10 bases left in between. The CDR3 spans 16 residues. Germline V CDR1 and CDR2: MGHRA, YSYEKL. DNA for the CDR3: TGCGCCAGCAGCCAAGATGTCGGGGTAGGGGCCAACGTCCTGACTTTC. Amino acid sequence: CASSQDVGVGANVLTF.

The table lists this clonotype with a few counts. The V call is TRBV20-1, the J call TRBJ1-1, with D unresolved. Trimming shortened V by 3 bases and J by 6 bases, and 8 bases separated the two germline ends. Germline V gene sequence: CDR1 DFQATT, CDR2 SNEGSKA (reference sequence). The CDR3 spans 11 residues. The CDR3 region has the DNA TGCAGTGCTAGGGGCACCTCTGAAGCTTTCTTT. It specifies CSARGTSEAFF.

This clonotype showed up just a few times. V usage is TRBV7-9 and J usage is TRBJ1-4; tentative D call: TRBD1 (6 bases). CDR1 is SEHNR and CDR2 is FQNEAQ in the germline V gene (reference sequence). The CDR3 loop spans 15 amino acids. V was clipped by 5 bases and J by 3 bases, with 13 bases between them. CDR3 bases: TGTGCCAGCAGCCTCCCGACAGGCGCTAATGAAAAACTGTTTTTT. This sequence encodes CASSLPTGANEKLFF. Complete variable domain (other parts from reference TRBV7-9 and TRBJ1-4): DTGVSQNPRHKITKRGQNVTFRCDPISEHNRLYWYRQTLGQGPEFLTYFQNEAQLEKSRLLSDRFSAERPKGSFSTLEIQRTEQGDSAMYLCASSLPTGANEKLFFGSGTQLSVL.

This sequence joins TRBV4-1 and TRBJ1-2, with 8 bases fitting TRBD1. Germline V lookup: CDR1 MGHRA, CDR2 YSYEKL. Trimming cost V 4 bases and J 4 bases; bases outside gene matches: 8. CDR3 length equals 15 residues. The CDR3 DNA sequence: TGCGCCAGCAGCCCCACAGGGGGTGGGGTCTATGGCTACACCTTC. It encodes CASSPTGGGVYGYTF.

This sequence joins TRBV7-9 and TRBJ2-7; no firm D call. Germline-derived CDR1 and CDR2 are SEHNR and FQNEAQ (reference sequence). This CDR3 is 14 amino acids long. The ends were cut back, 0 bases at V and 5 bases at J, with 11 bases in the middle. The CDR3 coding sequence is TGTGCCAGCAGCTTAGCGGTACAGAACCACGAGCAGTACTTC. This gives the protein CASSLAVQNHEQYF.

This clonotype turned up a few times. J is TRBJ1-1 and V is TRBV2; 7 bases align to TRBD1. The germline gives CDR1 SNHLY, CDR2 FYNNEI. The CDR3 contains 13 residues. V dropped 11 bases and J dropped 3; count of bases not matched to a gene: 9. CDR3 nucleotides: TGTGCCGGTAAGGGACAGAGTGACACTGAAGCTTTCTTT. This codes for CAGKGQSDTEAFF. Together with reference TRBV2 and TRBJ1-1, the CDR3 gives the full variable domain: EPEVTQTPSHQVTQMGQEVILRCVPISNHLYFYWYRQILGQKVEFLVSFYNNEISEKSEIFDDQFSVERPDGSNFTLKIRSTKLEDSAMYFCAGKGQSDTEAFFGQGTRLTVV.

This chain joins TRBV20-1 and TRBJ2-1, with D perhaps assigned TRBD1 or TRBD2 (5 bases each). Trimming pared 3 bases from V and 0 bases from J, leaving 12 bases between. The germline CDR1 and CDR2 sequences are DFQATT and SNEGSKA (reference sequence). The CDR3 length is 15 residues. For the CDR3, the DNA is TGCAGTGCTAGTCTATGGGGGAGCTCCTACAATGAGCAGTTCTTC. It translates to CSASLWGSSYNEQFF.

V and J are TRBV7-9 and TRBJ2-7, with 11 bases fitting TRBD2. CDR1 is SEHNR and CDR2 is FQNEAQ in the germline V gene (reference sequence). The CDR3 covers 16 residues. Trimming removed 4 bases from V and 4 bases from J; junction bases left unmatched: 9. The CDR3 loop reads CASSSLTSGEGYEQYF. CDR3 nucleotide sequence: TGTGCCAGCAGCTCGTTGACTAGCGGGGAGGGGTACGAGCAGTACTTC.

J is TRBJ2-7 and V is TRBV7-3; D is perhaps TRBD1 or TRBD2 (5 bases each). The CDR3 spans 15 residues. The ends were cut back, 6 bases at V and 5 bases at J, with 20 bases in the middle. Germline V gene lookup returns CDR1 SGHTA and CDR2 FQGTGA. This chain's CDR3 is CASSTPQGPPDEQYF. CDR3 nucleotides: TGTGCCAGCAGTACCCCGCAGGGACCTCCCGACGAGCAGTACTTC.

The chain has TRBV2 and TRBJ2-5; 9 positions match TRBD1. Germline values: CDR1 SNHLY, CDR2 FYNNEI. CDR3 length: 15 residues. Germline trimming cut 6 bases from V and 4 bases from J; bases unmatched to any gene: 9. In DNA form, the CDR3 reads TGTGCCAGCAGATTTGGGACAGGGTTACGAGAGACCCAGTACTTC. Residues: CASRFGTGLRETQYF.

The chain links TRBV20-1 to TRBJ2-5, with D possibly matching TRBD1 (6 bases). The CDR3 covers 14 residues. Trimming took 2 bases from V and 5 from J, leaving 15 bases between them. The germline gives CDR1 DFQATT, CDR2 SNEGSKA (reference sequence). CDR3 coding DNA: TGCAGTGCTAGAATTCCAGGGGTTGGGGAGACCCAGTACTTC. Translated, it gives CSARIPGVGETQYF.

V and J are TRBV19 and TRBJ2-2, with 9 bases lining up with TRBD1. CDR3 length: 13 residues. Germline V gene data show CDR1 as LNHDA and CDR2 as SQIVND (reference sequence). With V trimmed by 4 bases and J by 7 bases, 1 base remained unmatched. CDR3 amino acids: CASSTDRGGELFF. CDR3 nucleotides: TGTGCCAGTAGTACGGACAGGGGCGGGGAGCTGTTTTTT.

This clonotype was seen only a few times. The chain has TRBV3-1 and TRBJ2-3, with D perhaps matching TRBD2 (6 bases). The V gene's germline CDR1 is LGHDT and CDR2 YNNKEL (reference sequence). Trimming took 6 bases from V and 8 from J, leaving 21 bases between them. The CDR3 length is 15 residues. The CDR3 nucleotides read TGTGCCAGCAGTGACTGGGGTAGGGAGGCGGGTACGCAGTATTTT. Its translation: CASSDWGREAGTQYF.